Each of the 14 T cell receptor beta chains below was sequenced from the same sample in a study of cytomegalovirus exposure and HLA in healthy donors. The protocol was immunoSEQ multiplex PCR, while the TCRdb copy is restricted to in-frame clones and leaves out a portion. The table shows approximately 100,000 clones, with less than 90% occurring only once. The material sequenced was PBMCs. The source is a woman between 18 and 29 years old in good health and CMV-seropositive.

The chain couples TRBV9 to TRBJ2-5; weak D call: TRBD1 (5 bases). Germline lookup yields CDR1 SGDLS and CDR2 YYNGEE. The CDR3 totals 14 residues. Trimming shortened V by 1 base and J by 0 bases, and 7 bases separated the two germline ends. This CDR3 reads CASSVQGDQETQYF. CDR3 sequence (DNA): TGTGCCAGCAGCGTACAAGGGGACCAAGAGACCCAGTACTTC.

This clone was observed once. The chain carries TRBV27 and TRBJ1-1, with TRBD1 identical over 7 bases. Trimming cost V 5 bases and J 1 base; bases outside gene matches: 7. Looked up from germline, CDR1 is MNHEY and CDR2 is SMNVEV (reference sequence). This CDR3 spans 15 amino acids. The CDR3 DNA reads TGTGCCAGCAGTATTGGGACAGCCAGGAACACTGAAGCTTTCTTT. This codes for CASSIGTARNTEAFF.

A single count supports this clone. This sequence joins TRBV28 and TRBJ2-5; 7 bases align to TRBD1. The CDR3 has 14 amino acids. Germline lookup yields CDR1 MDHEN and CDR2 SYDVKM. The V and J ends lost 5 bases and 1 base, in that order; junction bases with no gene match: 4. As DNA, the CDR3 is TGTGCCAGCAGTGGTGGGACAGCCCAAGAGACCCAGTACTTC. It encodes CASSGGTAQETQYF. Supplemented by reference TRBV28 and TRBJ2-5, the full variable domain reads DVKVTQSSRYLVKRTGEKVFLECVQDMDHENMFWYRQDPGLGLRLIYFSYDVKMKEKGDIPEGYSVSREKKERFSLILESASTNQTSMYLCASSGGTAQETQYFGPGTRLLVL.

The CDR3 is CASSLELVTETQYF. CDR3 sequence (DNA): TGTGCCAGCAGCTTAGAGTTAGTTACAGAGACCCAGTACTTC. The chain combines TRBV7-8 with TRBJ2-5; D is unclear. V gave up 1 base and J gave up 4 bases, with 10 bases separating them. The CDR3 covers 14 residues. Germline V gene lookup returns CDR1 SGHVS and CDR2 FQNEAQ.

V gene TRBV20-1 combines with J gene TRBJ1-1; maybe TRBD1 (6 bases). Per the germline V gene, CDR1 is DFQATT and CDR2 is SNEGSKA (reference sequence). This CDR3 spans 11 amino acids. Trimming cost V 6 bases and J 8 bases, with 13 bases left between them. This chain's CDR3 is CSAVGGGEAFF. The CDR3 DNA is TGCAGTGCCGTAGGGGGTGGGGAAGCTTTCTTT.

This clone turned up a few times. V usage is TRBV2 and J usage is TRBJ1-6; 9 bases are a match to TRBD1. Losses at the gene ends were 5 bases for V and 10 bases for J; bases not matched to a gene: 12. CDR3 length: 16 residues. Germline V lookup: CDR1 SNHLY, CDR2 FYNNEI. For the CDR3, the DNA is TGTGCCAGCAGTAACAAGGGGACAGGGTCTTCATCACCCCTCCACTTT. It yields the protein CASSNKGTGSSSPLHF.

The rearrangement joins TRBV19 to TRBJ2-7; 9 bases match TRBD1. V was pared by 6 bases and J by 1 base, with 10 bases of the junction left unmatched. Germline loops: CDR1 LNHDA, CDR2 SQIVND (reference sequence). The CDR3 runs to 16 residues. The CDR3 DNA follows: TGTGCCAGTAGCCTATCCACAGGGGGCCGTTCCTACGAGCAGTACTTC. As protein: CASSLSTGGRSYEQYF.

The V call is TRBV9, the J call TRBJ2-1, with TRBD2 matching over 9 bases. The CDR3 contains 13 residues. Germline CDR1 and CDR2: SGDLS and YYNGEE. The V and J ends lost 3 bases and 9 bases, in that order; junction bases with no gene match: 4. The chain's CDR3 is CASSGGGASEQFF. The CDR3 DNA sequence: TGTGCCAGCAGCGGCGGGGGGGCTAGTGAGCAGTTCTTC.

The CDR3 protein is CAALTFFSDRDDGNQPQHF. Written as DNA, the CDR3 is TGTGCCGCCCTGACGTTCTTCTCGGACAGGGATGATGGCAATCAGCCCCAGCATTTT. This chain joins TRBV6-4 and TRBJ1-5; the match to TRBD1 covers 8 bases. The CDR3 extends over 19 amino acids. V lost 11 bases and J lost 2; bases outside the gene matches: 23. Germline V gene lookup returns CDR1 MRHNA and CDR2 SNTAGT.

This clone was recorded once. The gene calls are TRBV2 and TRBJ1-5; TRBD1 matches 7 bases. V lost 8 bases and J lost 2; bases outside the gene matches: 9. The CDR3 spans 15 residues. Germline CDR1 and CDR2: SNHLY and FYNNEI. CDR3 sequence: CASSKQGSRNQPQHF. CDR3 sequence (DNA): TGTGCCAGCTCAAAACAGGGGTCCCGCAATCAGCCCCAGCATTTT.

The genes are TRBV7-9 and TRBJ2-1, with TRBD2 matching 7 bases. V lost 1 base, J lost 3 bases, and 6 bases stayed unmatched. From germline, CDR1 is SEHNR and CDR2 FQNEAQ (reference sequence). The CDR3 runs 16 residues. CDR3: CASSLGSSGHYNEQFF. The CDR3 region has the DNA TGTGCCAGCAGCTTAGGTTCTAGCGGACACTACAATGAGCAGTTCTTC.

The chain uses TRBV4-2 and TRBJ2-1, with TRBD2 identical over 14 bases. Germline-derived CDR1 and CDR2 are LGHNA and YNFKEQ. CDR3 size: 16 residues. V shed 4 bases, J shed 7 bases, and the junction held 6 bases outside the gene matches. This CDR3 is CASSPGLAGGGNEQFF. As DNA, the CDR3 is TGTGCCAGCAGCCCCGGACTAGCGGGGGGAGGAAATGAGCAGTTCTTC.

The chain's CDR3 is CASSLEWGGEQFF. CDR3 DNA sequence: TGTGCCAGCAGCTTGGAATGGGGGGGTGAGCAGTTCTTC. The chain combines TRBV5-5 with TRBJ2-1; the match to TRBD2 covers 7 bases. This CDR3 spans 13 amino acids. CDR1 is SGHKS, CDR2 YYEKEE, per germline (reference sequence). The junction had 3 bases not matched to a gene; V was cut back by 0 bases and J by 9 bases.

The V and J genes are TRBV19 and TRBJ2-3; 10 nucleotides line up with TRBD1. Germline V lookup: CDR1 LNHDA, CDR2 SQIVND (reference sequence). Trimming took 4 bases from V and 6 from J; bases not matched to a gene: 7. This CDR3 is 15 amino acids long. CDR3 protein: CASSTDRGLSDTQYF. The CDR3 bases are TGTGCCAGTAGTACTGACAGGGGGCTATCGGATACGCAGTATTTT.